Following are 2 T cell receptor beta chains from one sample sequenced in a study of blood T cell repertoires in COVID-19. Sequencing was performed with immunoSEQ multiplex PCR; in TCRdb, only in-frame clones are kept and a portion is missing. The sample shows roughly 280,000 clones, around 83% of them seen only once. Sequencing was performed on peripheral blood. The source is a man aged 18-30 years with active or convalescent COVID-19.

The chain combines TRBV10-3 with TRBJ2-1, with TRBD2 matching 7 bases. After removal of 0 bases from V and 6 bases from J, the junction contained 14 bases not matched to a gene. The germline CDR1 and CDR2 sequences are ENHRY and SYGVKD. The CDR3 runs 18 residues. The CDR3 here is CAISESRKSGTFSNEQFF. The CDR3 region has the DNA TGTGCCATCAGTGAGTCCAGGAAGAGCGGGACTTTCTCCAATGAGCAGTTCTTC.

The rearrangement joins TRBV19 to TRBJ2-3; 13 bases fit TRBD2. The CDR3 is made up of 15 amino acids. V gave up 4 bases and J gave up 3 bases; unmatched junction bases: 1. Germline V gene data show CDR1 as LNHDA and CDR2 as SQIVND (reference sequence). CDR3 residues: CASSRGLAGTDTQYF. The CDR3 DNA reads as TGTGCCAGTAGTAGGGGACTAGCGGGGACAGATACGCAGTATTTT.